Included here is one TCR beta chain sequence, with context. Its target is unknown. CDR1 and CDR2 (germline): SGHKS, YYEKEE (reference sequence). The CDR3 has 14 residues. Unmatched junction bases numbered 1, after V lost 6 bases and J lost 2 bases. The data belong to a study of T cell responses to AZD1222 COVID-19 vaccine. General study results and limits: Reports indicate that nearly half of spike-specific TCRs are directed at unmutated variant regions. Possibly, clonal diversity was underestimated; donors were largely white British and included more females.

TCRdb's table, derived via immunoSEQ multiplex PCR, lists solely in-frame clones and lacks some. There are around 100,000 clones in the sample; around 94% occur only once, and 2.2% lies in the top ten. V is TRBV5-5 and J is TRBJ2-6, with TRBD1 matching over 8 bases. This clonotype originated in an adult in good health. This specimen consisted of peripheral blood, obtained on day 0 of AZD1222 vaccination. CDR3 amino acids: CASTQGAGANVLTF. DNA of the CDR3: TGTGCCAGCACACAGGGGGCTGGGGCCAACGTCCTGACTTTC.